This TCR beta chain was found in a study of graft-versus-host responses after intestinal transplantation. At the level of the study: Every recipient underwent anti-thymocyte globulin induction, then tacrolimus and steroids for 2 to 3 years.

The sample holds a few counts of this clone. As yet, its antigen is unknown. Notes on the study in general: The marrow of recipients harbored GvH clones, and ileum or blood showed some of them first.

The CDR3 length is 14 residues. V shed 3 bases and J shed 5 bases, with 13 bases lying between them. The germline V gene has CDR1 SEHNR and CDR2 FQNEAQ (reference sequence). Only in-frame clones appear in the TCRdb table, and some are missing; sequencing was by immunoSEQ multiplex PCR. This sample has around 100,000 clones, with approximately 93% found just once. The TCR originated in a human donor who was the organ donor for an intestinal transplant. This specimen consisted of unstimulated CD8+ T cells sorted from spleen or lymph node cells, obtained before transplant. The rearrangement uses TRBV7-9 and TRBJ1-2; tentatively, D is TRBD1 (5 bases). DNA of the CDR3: TGTGCCAGCAGCTTGGCGGACATAGGGTATGGCTACACCTTC. Translation: CASSLADIGYGYTF.